This paragraph reports one T cell receptor (beta chain). The antigen is undetermined. The germline gives CDR1 SGHRS, CDR2 YFSETQ. The CDR3 is made up of 14 amino acids. With 2 bases clipped from V and 2 bases from J, the junction kept 3 bases outside the gene matches. This record belongs to a study of siplizumab effects on memory and regulatory T cells. Per sample, approximately 10^5 TCR templates underwent assay. Repertoires were generated with immunoSEQ multiplex PCR, while TCRdb's copy carries only in-frame clones and drops some. The sample includes roughly 50,000 clones, 95% to 98% seen only once; the top ten take 0.5% to 0.7%. Study-level points and caveats: Sequences below about 10^-5 frequency were poorly captured, and few alloreactive clones mapped to unstimulated subsets. Siplizumab significantly reduced alloreactive sequences traceable to unstimulated CD4+ memory cells.

The material sequenced was naive CD4+ T cells sorted from blood. The genes are TRBV5-1 and TRBJ2-7; 8 bases fit TRBD2. The sequence was obtained from a human donor in good health. The CDR3 nucleotides are TGCGCCAGCAGCTTCGGGGGGGCCACCTACGAGCAGTACTTC. Protein product: CASSFGGATYEQYF.